This T cell receptor (beta chain) was sequenced in a study of CD8+ T cells in alopecia areata. Study conclusions and caveats: Sequencing of scalp tissue also captures the resident alphabeta T cells of normal skin.

Collected material from alopecia areata patients comprised lesional scalp punch biopsies and peripheral blood. Sorting of CD4+ and CD8+ T cells was performed on PBMCs. In the case of this clone: What it recognizes is unknown.

TCR sequencing used cDNA made by reverse transcription of extracted RNA. This table comes from immunoSEQ multiplex PCR, and its TCRdb copy is limited to in-frame clones, with some not included. Here the sample spans roughly 200,000 clones, roughly 63% being singletons. This CDR3 contains 13 residues. J gave up 4 bases and V 8 bases, and 5 bases lay outside the gene matches. Germline values: CDR1 MNHNS, CDR2 SASEGT. This sequence was found in a human donor with alopecia areata. This chain connects TRBV6-1 to TRBJ1-2; 9 bases match TRBD1. The source material was CD4+ T cells sorted from blood, sampled at week 0. CDR3 DNA: TGTGCCAGCGGGGGACAGGGAGGCTATGGCTACACCTTC. Protein: CASGGQGGYGYTF.